Detailed here is one TCR beta chain. The sample is drawn from a study of cytotoxic CD8 clonotypes in ibrutinib-treated CLL. CDR3 size: 13 residues. V shed 7 bases, J shed 2 bases, and the junction held 5 bases outside the gene matches. Germline CDR1 reads MNHNS; CDR2 reads SASEGT. The sequencing depth, 1 in 200,000 to 1 in 1 million T cells, was the target. Produced via immunoSEQ multiplex PCR; TCRdb's table is partial and in-frame only. Of approximately 200,000 clones in the sample, 55% to 85% were seen once. The TCR originated in a human donor with chronic lymphocytic leukemia. V gene TRBV6-1 combines with J gene TRBJ2-7; 7 positions agree with TRBD1. The sample was PBMCs, taken after 24 months of ibrutinib treatment. The CDR3 protein is CASTPGTAYEQYF. The CDR3 region has the DNA TGTGCCAGCACCCCGGGGACAGCCTACGAGCAGTACTTC.